One T cell receptor beta chain is described in this entry. Its antigen remains unknown. The data derive from a study of Ad26.COV2.S vaccination and SARS-CoV-2 variants. Turning to the study itself: Donor had been placed in the Ad26.COV2.S arm of the COV1001 trial.

Study-wide results and limits: Marked by substantial breadth, spike-specific CD8+ and CD4+ T cell responses were reportedly seen after vaccination.

This CDR3 has 14 amino acids. Germline-derived CDR1 and CDR2 are PRHDT and FYEKMQ (reference sequence). V lost 3 bases and J 5 bases, leaving 8 bases between the germline ends. Treatment defined: roughly 20 received Ad26.COV2.S at low or high dose, single or two shots; roughly five received placebo; per-sample allocation not given. Specimens were obtained on day 63 following the first vaccine or placebo injection. TCRdb keeps only in-frame clones here, not all; method: immunoSEQ multiplex PCR. The table records hundreds of thousands of clones, about 89% of them present only once. The V gene is TRBV13, the J gene TRBJ1-6; TRBD1 is a possible D gene (6 bases). Sequencing used peripheral blood, obtained in a trial of Ad26.COV2.S vaccine versus placebo. This clonotype was sampled from a person between 18 and 60 years old who received the Ad26.COV2.S COVID-19 vaccine or a placebo. CDR3 sequence reads: CASSLSGDNSPLHF. The CDR3 DNA is TGTGCCAGCAGCTTGTCAGGGGATAATTCACCCCTCCACTTT.